This T cell receptor beta chain was documented in a study of identical twins. Study findings and constraints: Zero-insertion analyses could be partly confounded by invariant MAIT and iNKT cells.

MiXCR was run by TCRdb on the 5' RACE reads, yielding one entry per CDR3 protein. The sample records about 790,000 distinct CDR3 sequences, approximately 18% being singletons. Details on this clonotype: Its antigen is undetermined.

V lost 3 bases and J lost 0; bases outside the gene matches: 1. Germline CDR1 is DFQATT and CDR2 is SNEGSKA (reference sequence). This CDR3 has 15 amino acids. This same sample was also taken into another study, of T cells expressing NK-cell markers.

The chain is built from TRBV20-1 and TRBJ2-6, with 8 bases lining up with TRBD1. The source material was PBMCs. The clonotype originates from a woman in her late teens or twenties in good health. This CDR3 reads CSARTGDSGANVLTF. The CDR3 DNA follows: TGCAGTGCTAGGACAGGGGACTCTGGGGCCAACGTCCTGACTTTC.